The sequence of this T cell receptor beta chain was determined in a study of shared clonotypes between healthy human individuals. Each replicate PCR on the sorted subsets used around 200 ng DNA (about 30,000 T cell genomes). Assay used: immunoSEQ multiplex PCR; TCRdb lists only in-frame clones, some missing. The sample has 2.3 million or so clones, over 90% seen once; the top ten hold 0.39%. CDR3 length: 14 residues. V was trimmed by 6 bases and J by 1 base, leaving 13 bases between them. Looked up from germline, CDR1 is SGHKS and CDR2 is YYEKEE (reference sequence). This clone appeared once. The target antigen is unknown. Study-level results: On the whole, naive subsets had larger estimated richness than memory subsets had.

The donors were all Caucasian adults (living in Nashville, Tennessee). The material sequenced was naive CD4+ T cells from PBMCs. Stated subset: CD45RA+ positively selected. The TCR originated in a man in his late teens or twenties in good health. Some clones in this sample may be carry-over from other donors' samples. The chain combines TRBV5-5 with TRBJ1-1; tentatively, D is TRBD1 (5 bases). The CDR3 DNA reads TGTGCCAGCATCGGTAGGACACGGAACACTGAAGCTTTCTTT. It yields the protein CASIGRTRNTEAFF. Looking up the rest from reference TRBV5-5 and TRBJ1-1 gives the full variable domain: DAGVTQSPTHLIKTRGQQVTLRCSPISGHKSVSWYQQVLGQGPQFIFQYYEKEERGRGNFPDRFSARQFPNYSSELNVNALLLGDSALYLCASIGRTRNTEAFFGQGTRLTVV.